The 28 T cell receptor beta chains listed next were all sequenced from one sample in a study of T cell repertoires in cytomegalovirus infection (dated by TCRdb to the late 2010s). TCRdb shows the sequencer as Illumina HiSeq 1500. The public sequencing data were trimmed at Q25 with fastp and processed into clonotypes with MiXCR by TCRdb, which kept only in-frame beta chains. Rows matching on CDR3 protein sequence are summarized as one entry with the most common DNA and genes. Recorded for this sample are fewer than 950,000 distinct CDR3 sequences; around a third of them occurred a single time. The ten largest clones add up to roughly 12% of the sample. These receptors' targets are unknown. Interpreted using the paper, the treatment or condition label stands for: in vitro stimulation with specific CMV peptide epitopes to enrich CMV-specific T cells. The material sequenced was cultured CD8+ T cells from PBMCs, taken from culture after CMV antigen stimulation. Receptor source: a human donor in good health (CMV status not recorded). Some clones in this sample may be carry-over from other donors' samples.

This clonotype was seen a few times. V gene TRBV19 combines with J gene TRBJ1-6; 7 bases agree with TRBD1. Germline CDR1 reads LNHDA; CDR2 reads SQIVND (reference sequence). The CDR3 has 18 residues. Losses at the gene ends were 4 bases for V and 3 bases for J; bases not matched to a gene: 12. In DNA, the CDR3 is TGTGCCAGTAGTAAAACTACCTTTACAGGGGACTATAATTCACCCCTCCACTTT. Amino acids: CASSKTTFTGDYNSPLHF. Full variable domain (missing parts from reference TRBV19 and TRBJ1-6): DGGITQSPKYLFRKEGQNVTLSCEQNLNHDAMYWYRQDPGQGLRLIYYSQIVNDFQKGDIAEGYSVSREKKESFPLTVTSAQKNPTAFYLCASSKTTFTGDYNSPLHFGNGTRLTVT.

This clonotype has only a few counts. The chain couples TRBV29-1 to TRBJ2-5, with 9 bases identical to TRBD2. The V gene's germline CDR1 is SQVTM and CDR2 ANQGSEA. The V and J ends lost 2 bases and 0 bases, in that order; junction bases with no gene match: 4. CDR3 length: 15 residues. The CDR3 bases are TGCAGCGTTGAAATGGCGGGGGGGTACCAAGAGACCCAGTACTTC. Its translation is CSVEMAGGYQETQYF. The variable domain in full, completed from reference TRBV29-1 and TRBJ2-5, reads SAVISQKPSRDICQRGTSLTIQCQVDSQVTMMFWYRQQPGQSLTLIATANQGSEATYESGFVIDKFPISRPNLTFSTLTVSNMSPEDSSIYLCSVEMAGGYQETQYFGPGTRLLVL.

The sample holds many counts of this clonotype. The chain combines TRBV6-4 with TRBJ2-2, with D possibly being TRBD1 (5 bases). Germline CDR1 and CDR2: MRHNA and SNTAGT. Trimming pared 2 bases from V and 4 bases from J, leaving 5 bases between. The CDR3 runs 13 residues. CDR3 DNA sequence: TGTGCCAGCAGTGACAGGGGCACCGGGGAGCTGTTTTTT. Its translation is CASSDRGTGELFF.

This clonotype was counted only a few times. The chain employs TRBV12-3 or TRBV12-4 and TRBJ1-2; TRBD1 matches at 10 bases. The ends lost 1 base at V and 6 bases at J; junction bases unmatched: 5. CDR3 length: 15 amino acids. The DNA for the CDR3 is TGTGCCAGCAGTTTAGGGGACAGGGGAGTAGATGGCTACACCTTC. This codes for CASSLGDRGVDGYTF.

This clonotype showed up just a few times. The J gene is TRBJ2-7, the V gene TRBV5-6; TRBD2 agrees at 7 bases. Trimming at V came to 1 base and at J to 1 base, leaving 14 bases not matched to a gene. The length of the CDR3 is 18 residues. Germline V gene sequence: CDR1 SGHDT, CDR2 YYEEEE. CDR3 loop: CASSLSGTTNYLSYEQYV. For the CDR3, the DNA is TGTGCCAGCAGCTTGTCCGGGACTACCAATTATTTATCCTACGAGCAGTACGTC.

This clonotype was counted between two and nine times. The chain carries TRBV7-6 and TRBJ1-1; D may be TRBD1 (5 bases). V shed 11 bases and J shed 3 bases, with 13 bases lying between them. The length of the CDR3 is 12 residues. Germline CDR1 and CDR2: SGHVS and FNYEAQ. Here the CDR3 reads CAARGGDTEAFF. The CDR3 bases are TGTGCCGCGAGGGGAGGAGACACTGAAGCTTTCTTT. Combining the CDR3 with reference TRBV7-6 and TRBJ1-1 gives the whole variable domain GAGVSQSPRYKVTKRGQDVALRCDPISGHVSLYWYRQALGQGPEFLTYFNYEAQQDKSGLPNDRFSAERPEGSISTLTIQRTEQRDSAMYRCAARGGDTEAFFGQGTRLTVV.

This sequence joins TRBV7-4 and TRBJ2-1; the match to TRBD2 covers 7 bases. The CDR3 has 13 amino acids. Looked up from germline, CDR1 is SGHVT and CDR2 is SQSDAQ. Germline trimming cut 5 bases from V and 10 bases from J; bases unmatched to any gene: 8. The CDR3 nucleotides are TGTGCCAGCAGCCTCCCGGGGGGATGGGAGCAGTTCTTC. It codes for CASSLPGGWEQFF. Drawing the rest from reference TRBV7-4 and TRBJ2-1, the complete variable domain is GAGVSQSPRYKVAKRGRDVALRCDSISGHVTLYWYRQTLGQGSEVLTYSQSDAQRDKSGRPSGRFSAERPERSVSTLKIQRTEQGDSAVYLCASSLPGGWEQFFGPGTRLTVL.

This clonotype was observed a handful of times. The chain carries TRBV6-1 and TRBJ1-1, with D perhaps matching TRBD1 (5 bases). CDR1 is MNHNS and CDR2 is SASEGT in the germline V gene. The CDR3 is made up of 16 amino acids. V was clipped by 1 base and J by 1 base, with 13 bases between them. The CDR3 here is CASSEGVWTWNTEAFF. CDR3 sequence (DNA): TGTGCCAGCAGTGAAGGAGTTTGGACATGGAACACTGAAGCTTTCTTT.

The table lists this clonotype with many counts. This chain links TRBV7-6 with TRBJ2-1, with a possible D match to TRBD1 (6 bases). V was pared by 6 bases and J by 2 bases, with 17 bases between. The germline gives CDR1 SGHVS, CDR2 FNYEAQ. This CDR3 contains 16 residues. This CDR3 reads CASSPYSGQTYNEQFF. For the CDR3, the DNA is TGTGCCAGCAGTCCTTACTCAGGACAGACCTACAATGAGCAGTTCTTC.

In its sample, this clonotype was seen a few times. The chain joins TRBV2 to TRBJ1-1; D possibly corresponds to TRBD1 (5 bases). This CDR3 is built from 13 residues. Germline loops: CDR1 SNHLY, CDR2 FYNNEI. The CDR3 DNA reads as TGTGCTACGATGAGGGGCGTAAGGACTGAAGCTTTCTTT. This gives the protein CATMRGVRTEAFF.

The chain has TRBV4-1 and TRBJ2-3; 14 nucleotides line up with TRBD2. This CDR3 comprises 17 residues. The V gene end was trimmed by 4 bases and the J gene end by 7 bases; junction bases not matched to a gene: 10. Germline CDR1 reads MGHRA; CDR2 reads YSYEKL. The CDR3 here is CASSPGTSGGGGNTQYF. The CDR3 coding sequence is TGCGCCAGCAGCCCAGGGACTAGCGGGGGAGGGGGAAATACGCAGTATTTT.

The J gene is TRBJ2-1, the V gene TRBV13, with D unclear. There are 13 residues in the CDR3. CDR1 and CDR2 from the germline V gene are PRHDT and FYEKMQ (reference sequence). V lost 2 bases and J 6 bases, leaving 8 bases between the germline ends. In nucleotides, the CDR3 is TGTGCCAGCAGCTTAATCAGTGGCAATGAGCAGTTCTTC. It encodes CASSLISGNEQFF.

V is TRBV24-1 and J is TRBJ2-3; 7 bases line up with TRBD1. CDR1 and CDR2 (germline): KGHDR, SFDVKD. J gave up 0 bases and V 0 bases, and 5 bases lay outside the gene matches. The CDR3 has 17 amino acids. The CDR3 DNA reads TGTGCCACCAGTGATTTGCCCGGGACAGCAAGCACAGATACGCAGTATTTT. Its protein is CATSDLPGTASTDTQYF.

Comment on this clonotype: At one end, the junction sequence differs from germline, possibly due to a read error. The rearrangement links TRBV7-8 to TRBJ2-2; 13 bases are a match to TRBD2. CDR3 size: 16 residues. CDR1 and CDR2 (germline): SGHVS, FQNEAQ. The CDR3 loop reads CASRLLAGGPTGELFF. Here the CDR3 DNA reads TGTGCCAGCCGCTTACTAGCGGGGGGGCCTACCGGGGAGCTGTTTTTT.

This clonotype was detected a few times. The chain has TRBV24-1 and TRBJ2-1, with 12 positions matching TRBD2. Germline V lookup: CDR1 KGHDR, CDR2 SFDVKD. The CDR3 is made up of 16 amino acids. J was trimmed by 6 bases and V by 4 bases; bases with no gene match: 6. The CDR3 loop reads CATSDPGLAGSNEQFF. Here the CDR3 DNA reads TGTGCCACCAGTGACCCAGGACTAGCGGGATCCAATGAGCAGTTCTTC.

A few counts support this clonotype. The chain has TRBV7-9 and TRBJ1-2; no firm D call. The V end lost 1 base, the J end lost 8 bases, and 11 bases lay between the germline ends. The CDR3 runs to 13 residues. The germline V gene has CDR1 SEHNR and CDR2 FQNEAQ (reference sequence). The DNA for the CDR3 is TGTGCCAGCAGCTTAGTTGTCCGCGGGGGCTACACCTTC. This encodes CASSLVVRGGYTF.

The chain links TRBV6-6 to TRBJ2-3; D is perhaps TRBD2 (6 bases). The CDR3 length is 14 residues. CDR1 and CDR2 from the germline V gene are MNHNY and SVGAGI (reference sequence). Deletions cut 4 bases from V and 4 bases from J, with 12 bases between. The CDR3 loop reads CASSSTSRADTQYF. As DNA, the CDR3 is TGTGCCAGCAGTTCCACTAGCAGGGCAGATACGCAGTATTTT.

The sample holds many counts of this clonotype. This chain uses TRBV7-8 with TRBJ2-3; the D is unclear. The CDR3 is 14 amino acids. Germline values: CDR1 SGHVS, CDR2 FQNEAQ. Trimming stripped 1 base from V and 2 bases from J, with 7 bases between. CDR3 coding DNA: TGTGCCAGCAGCTTAGACGAGGACACAGATACGCAGTATTTT. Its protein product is CASSLDEDTDTQYF. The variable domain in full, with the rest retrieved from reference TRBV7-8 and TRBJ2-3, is GAGVSQSPRYKVAKRGQDVALRCDPISGHVSLFWYQQALGQGPEFLTYFQNEAQLDKSGLPSDRFFAERPEGSVSTLKIQRTQQEDSAVYLCASSLDEDTDTQYFGPGTRLTVL.

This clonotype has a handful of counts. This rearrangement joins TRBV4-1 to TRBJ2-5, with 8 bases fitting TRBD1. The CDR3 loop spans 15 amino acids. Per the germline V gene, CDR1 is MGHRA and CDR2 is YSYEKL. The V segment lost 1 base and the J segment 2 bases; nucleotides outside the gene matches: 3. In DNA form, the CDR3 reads TGCGCCAGCAGCCAAGTGGACAGGGAACAAGAGACCCAGTACTTC. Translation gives CASSQVDREQETQYF.

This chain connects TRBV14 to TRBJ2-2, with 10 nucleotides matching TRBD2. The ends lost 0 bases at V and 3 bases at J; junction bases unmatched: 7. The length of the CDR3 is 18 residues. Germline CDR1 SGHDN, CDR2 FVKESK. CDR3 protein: CASSQELAGRGYTGELFF. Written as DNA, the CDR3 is TGTGCCAGCAGCCAAGAACTAGCGGGGAGGGGTTACACCGGGGAGCTGTTTTTT.

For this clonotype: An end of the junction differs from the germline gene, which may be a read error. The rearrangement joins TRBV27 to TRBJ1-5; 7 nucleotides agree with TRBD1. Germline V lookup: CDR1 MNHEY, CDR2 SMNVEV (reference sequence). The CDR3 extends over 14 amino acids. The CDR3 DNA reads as TGTGCCAACAGTTTAGGGACAGTTAATCAGCCCCAGCATTTT. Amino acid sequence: CANSLGTVNQPQHF.

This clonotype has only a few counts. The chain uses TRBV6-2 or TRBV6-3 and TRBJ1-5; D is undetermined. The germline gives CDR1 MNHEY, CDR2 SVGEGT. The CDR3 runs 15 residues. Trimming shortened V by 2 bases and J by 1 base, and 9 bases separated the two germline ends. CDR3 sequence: CASSYDWQSNQPQHF. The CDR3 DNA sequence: TGTGCCAGCAGTTACGATTGGCAGAGCAATCAGCCCCAGCATTTT.

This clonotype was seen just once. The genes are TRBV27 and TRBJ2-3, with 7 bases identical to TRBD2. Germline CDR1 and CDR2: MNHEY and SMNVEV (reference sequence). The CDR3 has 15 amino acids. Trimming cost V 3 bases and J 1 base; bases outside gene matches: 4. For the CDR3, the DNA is TGTGCCAGCAGTTTCGGAGGACTAGGCACAGATACGCAGTATTTT. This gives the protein CASSFGGLGTDTQYF.

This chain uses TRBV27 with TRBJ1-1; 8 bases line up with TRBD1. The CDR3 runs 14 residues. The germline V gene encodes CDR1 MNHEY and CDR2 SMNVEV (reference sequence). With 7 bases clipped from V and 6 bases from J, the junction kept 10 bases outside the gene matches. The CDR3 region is CASTPTGVGAEAFF. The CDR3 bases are TGTGCCAGCACTCCGACAGGGGTTGGCGCTGAAGCTTTCTTT.

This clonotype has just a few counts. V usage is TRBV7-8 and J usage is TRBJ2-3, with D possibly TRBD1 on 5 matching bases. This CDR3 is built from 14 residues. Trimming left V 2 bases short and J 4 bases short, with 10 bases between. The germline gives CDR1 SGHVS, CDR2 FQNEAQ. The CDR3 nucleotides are TGTGCCAGCAGCTTAAGGGCAGGGCCAGATACGCAGTATTTT. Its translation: CASSLRAGPDTQYF.

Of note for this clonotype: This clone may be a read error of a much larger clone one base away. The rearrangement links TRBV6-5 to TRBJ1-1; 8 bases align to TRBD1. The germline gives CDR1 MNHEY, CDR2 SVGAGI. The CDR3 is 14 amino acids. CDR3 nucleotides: TGTGCCAGCAGTTCCCAGACAGGGGTCACTGATGCTTTCTTT. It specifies CASSSQTGVTDAFF.

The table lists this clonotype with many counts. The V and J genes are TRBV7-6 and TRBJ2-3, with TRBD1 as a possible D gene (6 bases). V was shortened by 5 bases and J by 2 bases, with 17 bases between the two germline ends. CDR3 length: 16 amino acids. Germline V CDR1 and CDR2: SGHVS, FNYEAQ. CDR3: CASSEDRRLLTDTQYF. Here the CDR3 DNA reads TGTGCCAGCAGCGAAGACAGGAGGTTACTCACAGATACGCAGTATTTT. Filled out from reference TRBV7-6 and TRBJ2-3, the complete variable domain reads GAGVSQSPRYKVTKRGQDVALRCDPISGHVSLYWYRQALGQGPEFLTYFNYEAQQDKSGLPNDRFSAERPEGSISTLTIQRTEQRDSAMYRCASSEDRRLLTDTQYFGPGTRLTVL.

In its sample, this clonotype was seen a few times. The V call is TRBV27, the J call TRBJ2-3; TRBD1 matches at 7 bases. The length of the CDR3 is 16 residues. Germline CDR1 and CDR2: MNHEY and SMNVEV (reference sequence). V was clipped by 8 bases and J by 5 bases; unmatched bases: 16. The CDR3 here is CASQRSSGQPKDTQYF. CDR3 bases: TGTGCCAGCCAGAGATCGTCGGGACAGCCGAAAGATACGCAGTATTTT.